This T cell receptor beta chain appears in the sequencing data of a study of vaccination and CD4 T cells after COVID-19. Across the whole study: Each of the control cultures got a CEFX pool, an HIV-1 Nef pool, or no peptide.

This clonotype was found a few times. Its antigen is currently unknown. Cultured CD4+ T-cell DNA underwent Oncomine TCR Beta short-read sequencing. TCRdb re-called the PCR reads with MiXCR, one entry per CDR3 protein. The sample consists of 21,000 or so distinct CDR3 sequences, 35% to 55% of them appearing once. Documented treatment: roughly nine-day PBMC culture with coronavirus spike peptide pools or control peptides (ViraFEST assay). The sequenced sample consisted of CD4+ T cells from blood, cultured in vitro. This receptor was obtained from a human donor who had recovered from COVID-19.

CDR3: CASSLKWAGTHQPQHF. DNA for the CDR3: TGTGCCAGCAGCTTAAAGTGGGCCGGGACCCATCAGCCCCAGCATTTT. V usage is TRBV7-2 and J usage is TRBJ1-5, with a possible D match to TRBD1 (5 bases). In germline, CDR1 is SGHTA, CDR2 FQGNSA. The CDR3 loop spans 16 amino acids. The germline V and J ends were trimmed by 2 bases and 5 bases, with 16 bases remaining between them. The entire variable domain, with the rest obtained from reference TRBV7-2 and TRBJ1-5, is as follows: GAGVSQSPSNKVTEKGKDVELRCDPISGHTALYWYRQSLGQGLEFLIYFQGNSAPDKSGLPSDRFSAERTGGSVSTLTIQRTQQEDSAVYLCASSLKWAGTHQPQHFGDGTRLSIL.